The next 32 T cell receptor beta chains were all read from a single sample in a study of cytomegalovirus exposure and HLA in healthy donors. PCR was performed using 60 Vbeta and 13 Jbeta primers. TCRdb's table, derived via immunoSEQ multiplex PCR, lists solely in-frame clones and lacks some. The sample holds 65,000 to 90,000 clones. The sample taken for sequencing was PBMCs. The receptors derive from a female donor in good health and CMV-seropositive.

The rearrangement joins TRBV28 to TRBJ1-1, with 7 bases fitting TRBD1. V lost 10 bases and J lost 7; bases outside the gene matches: 18. The germline V gene has CDR1 MDHEN and CDR2 SYDVKM. This CDR3 comprises 15 residues. CDR3 nucleotide sequence: TGTGCCACCGAGGGGGCCCTGGGACCTCGGCTTGAAGCTTTCTTT. Encoded protein: CATEGALGPRLEAFF.

As for this clone: At the DNA level, this CDR3 is encoded by other sequences in the same sample as well. V usage is TRBV18 and J usage is TRBJ1-4; no clear D. This CDR3 is built from 14 residues. Germline V gives CDR1 KGHSH, CDR2 LQKENI. The V end lost 2 bases, the J end lost 0 bases, and 4 bases lay between the germline ends. CDR3 protein: CASSPDTTNEKLFF. The CDR3 DNA sequence: TGTGCCAGCTCACCAGACACAACTAATGAAAAACTGTTTTTT.

J is TRBJ2-3 and V is TRBV2, with TRBD2 matching over 12 bases. V lost 1 base, J lost 5 bases, and 4 bases stayed unmatched. The CDR3 has 16 residues. Per germline, CDR1 SNHLY and CDR2 FYNNEI. DNA of the CDR3: TGTGCCAGCAGTGAAGGGCTAGCGGGGGGGAGAGATACGCAGTATTTT. It translates to CASSEGLAGGRDTQYF.

The chain has TRBV30 and TRBJ2-1, with D unclear. The germline gives CDR1 GTSNPN, CDR2 SVGIG (reference sequence). The CDR3 covers 15 residues. The V gene lost 2 bases and the J gene lost 5 bases, with 16 bases spanning the gap. The CDR3 bases are TGTGCCTGGAGTCCCGCTGGGCTATCCGACAATGAGCAGTTCTTC. Its translation: CAWSPAGLSDNEQFF.

This clone is called medium-sized based on its frequency. V and J are TRBV4-1 and TRBJ2-2, with D possibly matching TRBD2 (6 bases). Germline CDR1 reads MGHRA; CDR2 reads YSYEKL. The CDR3 contains 16 residues. V was cut by 0 bases and J by 3 bases, with 11 bases left in between. CDR3 residues: CASSQEAAGHTGELFF. CDR3 nucleotides: TGCGCCAGCAGCCAAGAAGCTGCGGGGCACACCGGGGAGCTGTTTTTT.

V is TRBV13 and J is TRBJ1-2; TRBD1 aligns across 8 bases. The V gene's germline CDR1 is PRHDT and CDR2 FYEKMQ (reference sequence). J gave up 6 bases and V 3 bases, and 3 bases lay outside the gene matches. The CDR3 sequence is 13 residues long. DNA of the CDR3: TGTGCCAGCAGCTTGGACAGGGTGGATGGCTACACCTTC. Translation: CASSLDRVDGYTF.

The J gene is TRBJ2-3, the V gene TRBV28; the match to TRBD2 covers 10 bases. V shed 6 bases and J 1 base; nucleotides not matched to a gene: 7. Germline values: CDR1 MDHEN, CDR2 SYDVKM. The CDR3 has 16 residues. Here the CDR3 DNA reads TGTGCCAGCAGACTTGCGGGGACTAGCGGCACAGATACGCAGTATTTT. Its translation is CASRLAGTSGTDTQYF.

The V and J genes are TRBV6-5 and TRBJ2-6, with unresolved D. This CDR3 contains 15 residues. V lost 0 bases and J 1 base, leaving 4 bases between the germline ends. Germline V lookup: CDR1 MNHEY, CDR2 SVGAGI. CDR3 region: CASSYSPSGANVLTF. CDR3 DNA: TGTGCCAGCAGTTACTCCCCTTCTGGGGCCAACGTCCTGACTTTC.

The chain has TRBV7-2 and TRBJ1-4; the match to TRBD1 covers 11 bases. V was clipped by 5 bases and J by 7 bases; unmatched bases: 6. Per germline, CDR1 SGHTA and CDR2 FQGNSA. The CDR3 is 15 amino acids. The CDR3 loop is CASSNPGTGGEKLFF. CDR3 DNA sequence: TGTGCCAGCAGCAACCCCGGGACAGGGGGTGAAAAACTGTTTTTT. The full variable domain, completed using reference TRBV7-2 and TRBJ1-4, is GAGVSQSPSNKVTEKGKDVELRCDPISGHTALYWYRQSLGQGLEFLIYFQGNSAPDKSGLPSDRFSAERTGGSVSTLTIQRTQQEDSAVYLCASSNPGTGGEKLFFGSGTQLSVL.

The genes are TRBV19 and TRBJ1-1; no clear D gene. The CDR3 extends over 15 amino acids. With 2 bases removed from V and 4 bases from J, the gap between germline ends came to 14 bases. CDR1 and CDR2 (germline): LNHDA, SQIVND (reference sequence). The CDR3 sequence is CASSILWGGSTEAFF. The DNA for the CDR3 is TGTGCCAGTAGTATATTATGGGGAGGGAGCACTGAAGCTTTCTTT. Full variable domain (outside the CDR3, taken from reference TRBV19 and TRBJ1-1): DGGITQSPKYLFRKEGQNVTLSCEQNLNHDAMYWYRQDPGQGLRLIYYSQIVNDFQKGDIAEGYSVSREKKESFPLTVTSAQKNPTAFYLCASSILWGGSTEAFFGQGTRLTVV.

The rearrangement links TRBV2 to TRBJ2-7; 7 nucleotides match TRBD1. CDR1 and CDR2 (germline): SNHLY, FYNNEI. This CDR3 spans 13 amino acids. Trimming removed 7 bases from V and 3 bases from J; junction bases left unmatched: 6. Here the CDR3 DNA reads TGTGCCAGCAATGGGGACAGCAACTACGAGCAGTACTTC. This codes for CASNGDSNYEQYF.

The chain couples TRBV18 to TRBJ1-1, with D unclear. V was trimmed by 4 bases and J by 5 bases, leaving 11 bases between them. Germline V lookup: CDR1 KGHSH, CDR2 LQKENI. The CDR3 is 13 residues long. The CDR3 DNA reads as TGTGCCAGCTCACTGGAGACGGGGACTGAAGCTTTCTTT. Translating gives CASSLETGTEAFF. Full variable domain (remainder filled in from reference TRBV18 and TRBJ1-1): NAGVMQNPRHLVRRRGQEARLRCSPMKGHSHVYWYRQLPEEGLKFMVYLQKENIIDESGMPKERFSAEFPKEGPSILRIQQVVRGDSAAYFCASSLETGTEAFFGQGTRLTVV.

V gene TRBV19 combines with J gene TRBJ2-1, with a tentative D call TRBD2 (6 bases). Germline V gene lookup returns CDR1 LNHDA and CDR2 SQIVND (reference sequence). The CDR3 covers 13 residues. Between the trimmed V and J ends, which lost 8 bases and 0 bases, there was a span of 8 bases. This CDR3 is CASRTNSYNEQFF. The DNA of the CDR3 is TGTGCCAGTCGGACTAACTCCTACAATGAGCAGTTCTTC.

Turning to this clone: Within the sample, other DNA sequences also encode this same CDR3. The genes are TRBV30 and TRBJ2-6; TRBD1 aligns across 10 bases. V gave up 4 bases and J gave up 1 base; unmatched junction bases: 7. Looked up from germline, CDR1 is GTSNPN and CDR2 is SVGIG (reference sequence). The CDR3 has 17 residues. This CDR3 is CAWIRQGAVSGANVLTF. DNA for the CDR3: TGTGCCTGGATCCGACAGGGGGCCGTATCTGGGGCCAACGTCCTGACTTTC.

The rearrangement links TRBV9 to TRBJ2-1, with 12 bases aligning to TRBD1. V dropped 3 bases and J dropped 9; count of bases not matched to a gene: 7. The CDR3 consists of 15 residues. The germline V gene has CDR1 SGDLS and CDR2 YYNGEE. The CDR3 DNA sequence: TGTGCCAGCAGCGGGGGGGACAGGGGGCTCGGTGAGCAGTTCTTC. Protein product: CASSGGDRGLGEQFF.

The gene calls are TRBV7-3 and TRBJ2-5; 8 bases line up with TRBD2. Germline V gives CDR1 SGHTA, CDR2 FQGTGA. This CDR3 has 19 amino acids. Trimming removed 7 bases from V and 2 bases from J; junction bases left unmatched: 21. As DNA, the CDR3 is TGTGCCAGCAACGAAGAAGGATCTAGCGGGCACTTAAAGCAAGAGACCCAGTACTTC. Its translation: CASNEEGSSGHLKQETQYF.

The chain carries TRBV6-5 and TRBJ2-1; TRBD2 might be the D (6 bases). The V gene lost 3 bases and the J gene lost 12 bases, with 21 bases spanning the gap. The CDR3 length is 15 residues. Germline V gives CDR1 MNHEY, CDR2 SVGAGI. As DNA, the CDR3 is TGTGCCAGCAGTTATGGGGCGGGGACTTTAGGGTCGCAGTTCTTC. Protein product: CASSYGAGTLGSQFF.

The chain combines TRBV20-1 with TRBJ2-5; no clear D gene. CDR3 size: 11 residues. The germline V gene encodes CDR1 DFQATT and CDR2 SNEGSKA (reference sequence). The germline V and J ends were trimmed by 5 bases and 2 bases, with 6 bases remaining between them. The CDR3 sequence: CSARRQETQYF. The CDR3, as DNA: TGCAGTGCTCGGAGACAAGAGACCCAGTACTTC.

The gene calls are TRBV18 and TRBJ2-1, with D unresolved. The germline CDR1 and CDR2 sequences are KGHSH and LQKENI. V dropped 4 bases and J dropped 5 bases, with 9 bases sitting between them. CDR3 length equals 13 residues. The CDR3 DNA sequence: TGTGCCAGCTCACAAAGCTTAGACAATGAGCAGTTCTTC. The encoded protein is CASSQSLDNEQFF.

The chain has TRBV6-5 and TRBJ1-1, with 7 bases that match TRBD1. V shed 5 bases and J 1 base; nucleotides not matched to a gene: 4. This CDR3 contains 14 residues. Germline V lookup: CDR1 MNHEY, CDR2 SVGAGI. This CDR3 is CASSPRTGNTEAFF. The CDR3 region has the DNA TGTGCCAGCAGTCCTAGGACAGGGAACACTGAAGCTTTCTTT.

This chain links TRBV28 with TRBJ2-7; 9 bases are a match to TRBD1. CDR1 MDHEN and CDR2 SYDVKM come from the germline V gene. This CDR3 spans 16 amino acids. V lost 4 bases, J lost 1 base, and 8 bases stayed unmatched. CDR3 DNA: TGTGCCAGCAGTTCGCCAGGGACAGGGATTTCCTACGAGCAGTACTTC. Translated, it gives CASSSPGTGISYEQYF. Combining the CDR3 with reference TRBV28 and TRBJ2-7 gives the whole variable domain DVKVTQSSRYLVKRTGEKVFLECVQDMDHENMFWYRQDPGLGLRLIYFSYDVKMKEKGDIPEGYSVSREKKERFSLILESASTNQTSMYLCASSSPGTGISYEQYFGPGTRLTVT.

CDR3 coding DNA: TGTGCCAGCAGCTTAGGGGCTAGCGGCTACAATGAGCAGTTCTTC. Protein: CASSLGASGYNEQFF. The J gene is TRBJ2-1, the V gene TRBV7-8, with 7 bases lining up with TRBD2. Unmatched junction bases numbered 3, after V lost 1 base and J lost 3 bases. The germline V gene encodes CDR1 SGHVS and CDR2 FQNEAQ. The CDR3 loop spans 15 amino acids.

A word on this clone: Germline and junction disagree at one end, which may indicate a read error. CDR3 amino acids: CAWSPQTGGSDNEQFF. CDR3 coding DNA: TGTGCCTGGAGTCCACAGACAGGGGGCTCCGACAATGAGCAGTTCTTC. The chain uses TRBV30 and TRBJ2-1; TRBD1 matches 10 bases. This CDR3 is built from 16 residues. Germline values: CDR1 GTSNPN, CDR2 SVGIG (reference sequence).

The chain links TRBV10-2 to TRBJ1-1, with TRBD1 matching over 7 bases. Germline loops: CDR1 WSHSY, CDR2 SAAADI. The CDR3 consists of 13 residues. Trimming cost V 6 bases and J 1 base; bases outside gene matches: 2. The CDR3 sequence: CASRRQGNTEAFF. For the CDR3, the DNA is TGCGCCAGCAGGAGACAGGGGAACACTGAAGCTTTCTTT.

V is TRBV28 and J is TRBJ1-1; D uncertain. The V end lost 5 bases, the J end lost 0 bases, and 19 bases lay between the germline ends. CDR3 length: 17 amino acids. Germline CDR1 MDHEN, CDR2 SYDVKM. The CDR3 here is CASSPVPGIGVNTEAFF. The CDR3 DNA is TGTGCCAGCAGTCCCGTCCCCGGGATTGGAGTGAACACTGAAGCTTTCTTT.

The J gene is TRBJ1-1, the V gene TRBV6-6, with TRBD1 identical over 8 bases. The germline V gene encodes CDR1 MNHNY and CDR2 SVGAGI (reference sequence). Trimming removed 5 bases from V and 3 bases from J; junction bases left unmatched: 8. CDR3 length: 15 residues. The DNA for the CDR3 is TGTGCCAGCAGTAACCGCTACAGGGGGGACACTGAAGCTTTCTTT. It codes for CASSNRYRGDTEAFF.

The chain uses TRBV5-1 and TRBJ2-1, with TRBD1 identical over 8 bases. V trimming: 4 bases; J trimming: 12 bases; junction bases outside the gene matches: 9. The CDR3 loop spans 13 amino acids. Germline V gene sequence: CDR1 SGHRS, CDR2 YFSETQ. CDR3 amino acids: CASSQDRARGQFF. DNA for the CDR3: TGCGCCAGCAGCCAGGACAGGGCAAGAGGGCAGTTCTTC.

The V and J genes are TRBV9 and TRBJ1-2; TRBD1 matches at 8 bases. V dropped 3 bases and J dropped 0; count of bases not matched to a gene: 10. CDR1 and CDR2 (germline): SGDLS, YYNGEE. CDR3 size: 17 residues. CDR3 amino acids: CASSDGTGRWANYGYTF. CDR3 nucleotides: TGTGCCAGCAGCGACGGGACAGGCCGCTGGGCTAACTATGGCTACACCTTC.

The chain couples TRBV27 to TRBJ1-4; 7 bases fit TRBD1. The CDR3 is made up of 14 amino acids. After removal of 8 bases from V and 7 bases from J, the junction contained 10 bases not matched to a gene. The germline V gene has CDR1 MNHEY and CDR2 SMNVEV (reference sequence). The CDR3: CASGKTGLGEKLFF. CDR3 coding DNA: TGTGCCAGCGGGAAGACAGGGCTCGGTGAAAAACTGTTTTTT.

The chain carries TRBV18 and TRBJ1-1; D remains ambiguous. Germline lookup yields CDR1 KGHSH and CDR2 LQKENI. The V end was cut by 1 base, the J end by 0 bases, with 9 bases between. The CDR3 has 15 amino acids. The CDR3 DNA reads as TGTGCCAGCTCACCACGTCAGGACTTGAACACTGAAGCTTTCTTT. This translates into CASSPRQDLNTEAFF.

This chain joins TRBV5-4 and TRBJ1-1, with TRBD1 matching 8 bases. This CDR3 has 14 amino acids. Unmatched junction bases numbered 4, after V lost 6 bases and J lost 0 bases. Looked up from germline, CDR1 is SGHNT and CDR2 is YYREEE (reference sequence). The CDR3 sequence: CASIKTGVNTEAFF. The DNA of the CDR3 is TGTGCCAGCATAAAGACAGGGGTGAACACTGAAGCTTTCTTT.

The rearrangement joins TRBV7-9 to TRBJ1-2, with D possibly matching TRBD1 (5 bases). The CDR3 runs 15 residues. V was cut by 4 bases and J by 4 bases, with 16 bases left in between. CDR1 is SEHNR and CDR2 is FQNEAQ in the germline V gene (reference sequence). The CDR3 DNA sequence: TGTGCCAGCAGCTCTCCTGGCGGACATGCCTATGGCTACACCTTC. This sequence encodes CASSSPGGHAYGYTF.